This passage covers 32 T cell receptor beta chains from one sample sequenced in a study of blood T cell repertoires in COVID-19. TCRdb's copy holds only in-frame clones and misses some; the assay was immunoSEQ multiplex PCR. Here the sample spans around 78,000 clones, more than 85% being singletons. Sequencing input: PBMCs or T cells enriched from blood (not recorded which). Source of these receptors: a woman between 45 and 65 years old with acute COVID-19.

The rearrangement links TRBV20-1 to TRBJ1-1; D is uncertain. The CDR3 runs 18 residues. V lost 3 bases to trimming and J lost 5 bases, with 28 bases between them. The germline V gene has CDR1 DFQATT and CDR2 SNEGSKA (reference sequence). The CDR3 region has the DNA TGCAGTGCTAGTGGGGTAGATAGAGACGGCAAAGGGAGGACTGAAGCTTTCTTT. Amino acid sequence: CSASGVDRDGKGRTEAFF.

CDR3 residues: CASSTASGRGTGELFF. The CDR3 DNA sequence: TGTGCCAGTAGTACGGCTAGCGGGAGAGGAACCGGGGAGCTGTTTTTT. The chain couples TRBV19 to TRBJ2-2; TRBD2 aligns across 10 bases. V lost 4 bases and J lost 5; bases outside the gene matches: 7. Germline CDR1 and CDR2: LNHDA and SQIVND (reference sequence). CDR3 length: 16 amino acids.

The V and J genes are TRBV6-6 and TRBJ2-2, with TRBD1 identical over 7 bases. The CDR3 totals 17 residues. Germline trimming cut 5 bases from V and 1 base from J; bases unmatched to any gene: 10. CDR1 and CDR2 from the germline V gene are MNHNY and SVGAGI (reference sequence). CDR3 nucleotides: TGTGCCAGCAGTCCACCGAGGGGGCTGGGGAACACCGGGGAGCTGTTTTTT. It encodes CASSPPRGLGNTGELFF.

The chain employs TRBV2 and TRBJ2-1, with D perhaps matching TRBD1 (6 bases). The V end lost 9 bases, the J end lost 2 bases, and 11 bases lay between the germline ends. This CDR3 spans 13 amino acids. CDR1 is SNHLY, CDR2 FYNNEI, per germline. The CDR3 is CASQTGTYNEQFF. The CDR3 DNA reads as TGTGCCAGTCAGACAGGTACCTACAATGAGCAGTTCTTC.

The sample holds a few counts of this clone. J is TRBJ1-2 and V is TRBV28, with 8 bases matching TRBD1. This CDR3 comprises 14 residues. Germline CDR1 MDHEN, CDR2 SYDVKM. The V and J ends lost 6 bases and 6 bases, in that order; junction bases with no gene match: 9. This CDR3 is CASRGQGGENGYTF. The CDR3 coding sequence is TGTGCCAGCAGAGGACAGGGAGGGGAGAATGGCTACACCTTC.

This CDR3 reads CASSSRVAGGVDTQYF. Written as DNA, the CDR3 is TGTGCCAGCAGCTCCAGGGTAGCGGGAGGGGTAGATACGCAGTATTTT. The genes are TRBV7-3 and TRBJ2-3; 11 nucleotides line up with TRBD2. Looked up from germline, CDR1 is SGHTA and CDR2 is FQGTGA. Trimming removed 4 bases from V and 5 bases from J; junction bases left unmatched: 8. The CDR3 has 16 residues.

The V gene is TRBV7-3, the J gene TRBJ2-3; a possible D gene is TRBD2 (6 bases). Trimming pared 0 bases from V and 0 bases from J, leaving 22 bases between. CDR3 length: 20 amino acids. The germline V gene encodes CDR1 SGHTA and CDR2 FQGTGA. CDR3: CASSLTRLRTTRPSTDTQYF. The CDR3 DNA is TGTGCCAGCAGCTTAACCCGGCTTAGGACTACCCGCCCTAGCACAGATACGCAGTATTTT.

The rearrangement uses TRBV7-2 and TRBJ2-1; TRBD2 might be the D (6 bases). Germline-derived CDR1 and CDR2 are SGHTA and FQGNSA. This CDR3 has 14 amino acids. Deletions cut 4 bases from V and 5 bases from J, with 12 bases between. CDR3 loop: CASSSEGLNNEQFF. The CDR3, as DNA: TGTGCCAGCAGCTCGGAGGGACTCAACAATGAGCAGTTCTTC.

The genes are TRBV11-3 and TRBJ2-7, with D maybe TRBD1 (6 bases). Trimming removed 0 bases at V and 6 bases at J, with 15 bases between. The CDR3 runs to 15 residues. Germline V gives CDR1 SGHNT, CDR2 YENEEA. CDR3 in DNA: TGTGCCAGCAGCTTAGATCGTATCGGGGACATCGAGCAGTACTTC. The encoded protein is CASSLDRIGDIEQYF.

This clone was observed a single time. The V gene is TRBV7-2, the J gene TRBJ1-2; no clear D gene. The CDR3 has 15 residues. Germline CDR1 is SGHTA and CDR2 is FQGNSA. V lost 2 bases to trimming and J lost 1 base, with 11 bases between them. This chain's CDR3 is CASSLRSGDNYGYTF. In nucleotides, the CDR3 is TGTGCCAGCAGCTTAAGGTCGGGTGATAACTATGGCTACACCTTC.

This clone counts as medium-sized (0.01 to 0.1%). The chain joins TRBV11-2 to TRBJ2-7; D is unresolved. Trimming removed 5 bases at V and 0 bases at J, with 14 bases between. The CDR3 is 15 amino acids. CDR1 and CDR2 from the germline V gene are SGHAT and FQNNGV. CDR3 sequence (DNA): TGTGCCAGCAGCCGACCCTACAGCCGCTCCTACGAGCAGTACTTC. Residues: CASSRPYSRSYEQYF.

This rearrangement joins TRBV5-6 to TRBJ1-3; 8 bases map to TRBD1. Trimming took 4 bases from V and 4 from J; bases not matched to a gene: 7. The CDR3 extends over 15 amino acids. The germline V gene encodes CDR1 SGHDT and CDR2 YYEEEE. The CDR3 is CASSARTGIGNTIYF. The CDR3 region has the DNA TGTGCCAGCAGCGCCCGGACAGGGATAGGAAACACCATATATTTT.

This rearrangement joins TRBV6-2 or TRBV6-3 to TRBJ2-1, with 12 nucleotides matching TRBD2. The CDR3 runs 16 residues. Germline V gene lookup returns CDR1 MNHEY and CDR2 SVGEGT. The V and J ends lost 6 bases and 10 bases, in that order; junction bases with no gene match: 13. CDR3 in DNA: TGTGCCAGCAGCGCAACTAGCGGGAGGCCTCCGGGGGAGCAGTTCTTC. Translating it yields CASSATSGRPPGEQFF.

The chain's CDR3 is CASSSPGGLAGDSEQFF. The CDR3 DNA follows: TGTGCCAGCAGCTCTCCCGGGGGCCTAGCGGGAGACAGTGAGCAGTTCTTC. The gene calls are TRBV11-3 and TRBJ2-1, with 10 bases identical to TRBD2. This CDR3 region has 17 residues. CDR1 is SGHNT and CDR2 is YENEEA in the germline V gene. The junction had 15 bases not matched to a gene; V was cut back by 4 bases and J by 9 bases.

This sequence joins TRBV11-2 and TRBJ2-1; 10 bases align to TRBD2. Germline V lookup: CDR1 SGHAT, CDR2 FQNNGV. The CDR3 is made up of 15 amino acids. With V trimmed by 5 bases and J by 5 bases, 6 bases remained unmatched. CDR3 region: CASSRGLAENNEQFF. The CDR3, as DNA: TGTGCCAGCAGCCGCGGACTAGCGGAGAACAATGAGCAGTTCTTC.

The chain links TRBV4-1 to TRBJ1-3, with unresolved D. The germline CDR1 and CDR2 sequences are MGHRA and YSYEKL. Deletions cut 2 bases from V and 0 bases from J, with 11 bases between. The CDR3 length is 16 residues. The CDR3 nucleotides read TGCGCCAGCAGCCAAACGGGTCCGAGCTCTGGAAACACCATATATTTT. Its translation: CASSQTGPSSGNTIYF.

This clone was found once. This chain joins TRBV30 and TRBJ1-6, with a possible D match to TRBD1 (6 bases). The CDR3 runs to 13 residues. V lost 2 bases and J 7 bases, leaving 9 bases between the germline ends. Germline V lookup: CDR1 GTSNPN, CDR2 SVGIG (reference sequence). The CDR3 sequence: CAWSYGQNSPLHF. The CDR3 DNA reads as TGTGCCTGGAGTTACGGACAGAATTCACCCCTCCACTTT.

The genes are TRBV28 and TRBJ2-7; 8 bases align to TRBD1. V gave up 6 bases and J gave up 4 bases; unmatched junction bases: 11. The CDR3 length is 15 residues. Germline CDR1 reads MDHEN; CDR2 reads SYDVKM. The CDR3 nucleotides read TGTGCCAGCAGCCGATTAGGGACAGGACCATACGAGCAGTACTTC. Translating it yields CASSRLGTGPYEQYF.

V gene TRBV18 combines with J gene TRBJ2-7, with TRBD1 matching 7 bases. J was trimmed by 6 bases and V by 6 bases; bases with no gene match: 8. Germline lookup yields CDR1 KGHSH and CDR2 LQKENI. The CDR3 length is 13 residues. The CDR3 DNA is TGTGCCAGCTCTCTAAACCGGGACAGCGAGCAGTACTTC. Translating gives CASSLNRDSEQYF. The whole variable domain, filled in from reference TRBV18 and TRBJ2-7, reads NAGVMQNPRHLVRRRGQEARLRCSPMKGHSHVYWYRQLPEEGLKFMVYLQKENIIDESGMPKERFSAEFPKEGPSILRIQQVVRGDSAAYFCASSLNRDSEQYFGPGTRLTVT.

CDR3 nucleotides: TGTGCCAGCAGCCAAGATGGGGGACTAGCGGGAGGGCCGTCGAACACCGGGGAGCTGTTTTTT. Residues: CASSQDGGLAGGPSNTGELFF. This rearrangement joins TRBV4-2 to TRBJ2-2; 16 nucleotides line up with TRBD2. The CDR3 has 21 amino acids. Trimming removed 0 bases from V and 0 bases from J; junction bases left unmatched: 7. Germline CDR1 is LGHNA and CDR2 is YNFKEQ.

The rearrangement uses TRBV18 and TRBJ1-6; no firm D call. The CDR3 runs to 13 residues. V was trimmed by 2 bases and J by 7 bases, leaving 6 bases between them. CDR1 is KGHSH, CDR2 LQKENI, per germline. The CDR3, as DNA: TGTGCCAGCTCACCATCCGGGAATTCACCCCTCCACTTT. Translation: CASSPSGNSPLHF. Using reference TRBV18 and TRBJ1-6 for the parts outside the CDR3, the full variable domain is NAGVMQNPRHLVRRRGQEARLRCSPMKGHSHVYWYRQLPEEGLKFMVYLQKENIIDESGMPKERFSAEFPKEGPSILRIQQVVRGDSAAYFCASSPSGNSPLHFGNGTRLTVT.

CDR3 loop: CASRGTGLGSEQYF. CDR3 DNA sequence: TGTGCCAGCAGAGGTACAGGGCTGGGTTCCGAGCAGTACTTC. The chain carries TRBV9 and TRBJ2-7, with a tentative D call TRBD1 (6 bases). V lost 5 bases to trimming and J lost 6 bases, with 18 bases between them. Per the germline V gene, CDR1 is SGDLS and CDR2 is YYNGEE. The CDR3 contains 14 residues.

V usage is TRBV15 and J usage is TRBJ1-3, with D possibly TRBD1 on 5 matching bases. This CDR3 is built from 16 residues. Germline CDR1 reads LNHNV; CDR2 reads YYDKDF (reference sequence). Trimming took 0 bases from V and 0 from J, leaving 9 bases between them. The CDR3 bases are TGTGCCACCAGCAGAGATGGGGGGGGCTCTGGAAACACCATATATTTT. Translation: CATSRDGGGSGNTIYF.

The V call is TRBV5-1, the J call TRBJ2-1, with TRBD2 as a possible D gene (5 bases). The CDR3 runs 15 residues. The germline CDR1 and CDR2 sequences are SGHRS and YFSETQ. V was cut by 4 bases and J by 10 bases, with 21 bases left in between. The DNA for the CDR3 is TGCGCCAGCAGCCCGATCGACTACCAGGTAGTAGAGCAGTTCTTC. Translation gives CASSPIDYQVVEQFF. Using reference TRBV5-1 and TRBJ2-1 for the parts outside the CDR3, the full variable domain is KAGVTQTPRYLIKTRGQQVTLSCSPISGHRSVSWYQQTPGQGLQFLFEYFSETQRNKGNFPGRFSGRQFSNSRSEMNVSTLELGDSALYLCASSPIDYQVVEQFFGPGTRLTVL.

J is TRBJ1-3 and V is TRBV6-5; D is undetermined. Germline assignment: CDR1 MNHEY and CDR2 SVGAGI. This CDR3 is built from 13 residues. V lost 8 bases to trimming and J lost 0 bases, with 8 bases between them. The CDR3 is CASRTSSGNTIYF. CDR3 sequence (DNA): TGTGCCAGCCGAACTTCCTCTGGAAACACCATATATTTT.

The chain recombines TRBV4-3 with TRBJ2-3; the match to TRBD2 covers 8 bases. V was clipped by 0 bases and J by 5 bases; unmatched bases: 4. The germline gives CDR1 LGHNA, CDR2 YSLEER. The CDR3 contains 15 residues. The CDR3 DNA follows: TGCGCCAGCAGCCAAGAGTTCCTAGCGGGAGATACGCAGTATTTT. This sequence encodes CASSQEFLAGDTQYF.

The chain couples TRBV30 to TRBJ1-1; D is ambiguous. The CDR3 is 14 residues long. V was trimmed by 2 bases and J by 1 base, leaving 11 bases between them. The germline V gene encodes CDR1 GTSNPN and CDR2 SVGIG (reference sequence). The CDR3 nucleotides are TGTGCCTGGAGTCGCGGGCAAGCGAACACTGAAGCTTTCTTT. It yields the protein CAWSRGQANTEAFF.

This clone has just one count. The V call is TRBV19, the J call TRBJ1-4; TRBD1 matches 7 bases. Losses at the gene ends were 7 bases for V and 4 bases for J; bases not matched to a gene: 9. The length of the CDR3 is 15 residues. Germline V CDR1 and CDR2: LNHDA, SQIVND (reference sequence). The chain's CDR3 is CASNPTGNDNEKLFF. The CDR3 nucleotides are TGTGCCAGTAACCCGACAGGGAACGATAATGAAAAACTGTTTTTT.

The chain recombines TRBV24-1 with TRBJ2-1; tentatively, D is TRBD2 (6 bases). The CDR3 sequence is 16 residues long. Germline CDR1 and CDR2: KGHDR and SFDVKD. V was cut by 3 bases and J by 1 base, with 12 bases left in between. The chain's CDR3 is CATSDAEAGSYNEQFF. CDR3 bases: TGTGCCACCAGTGATGCGGAGGCGGGATCCTACAATGAGCAGTTCTTC.

This chain joins TRBV28 and TRBJ1-5; 7 bases match TRBD1. The J segment lost 2 bases and the V segment lost 3 bases, leaving 7 bases of the junction unmatched. The CDR3 covers 16 residues. The germline gives CDR1 MDHEN, CDR2 SYDVKM. Written as DNA, the CDR3 is TGTGCCAGCAGTTTCAACAGGGGCATTGGCAATCAGCCCCAGCATTTT. This sequence encodes CASSFNRGIGNQPQHF. Combining the CDR3 with reference TRBV28 and TRBJ1-5 gives the whole variable domain DVKVTQSSRYLVKRTGEKVFLECVQDMDHENMFWYRQDPGLGLRLIYFSYDVKMKEKGDIPEGYSVSREKKERFSLILESASTNQTSMYLCASSFNRGIGNQPQHFGDGTRLSIL.

This chain connects TRBV27 to TRBJ1-6; no reliable D call. The length of the CDR3 is 12 residues. Germline V gives CDR1 MNHEY, CDR2 SMNVEV (reference sequence). Trimming stripped 3 bases from V and 9 bases from J, with 6 bases between. The CDR3 protein is CASSFSGSPLHF. The CDR3 DNA is TGTGCCAGCAGTTTCAGTGGTTCACCCCTCCACTTT.

J is TRBJ2-6 and V is TRBV6-6; D perhaps matches TRBD1 (6 bases). Germline-derived CDR1 and CDR2 are MNHNY and SVGAGI (reference sequence). V dropped 6 bases and J dropped 2 bases, with 11 bases sitting between them. The CDR3 is 15 residues long. As DNA, the CDR3 is TGTGCCAGCAGGGGGGCGGAAGCTGGGGCCAACGTCCTGACTTTC. Translating it yields CASRGAEAGANVLTF.